This TCR beta chain emerged from a study of blood T cell repertoires in COVID-19. Study summary: Italy, Spain and the United States were the sources of the convalescent and acute COVID-19 samples. Sources were T cells, B-cell-depleted T cells, or PBMCs; the material itself was cDNA or gDNA.

This CDR3 has 13 amino acids. J gave up 4 bases and V 3 bases, and 4 bases lay outside the gene matches. Germline CDR1 DFQATT, CDR2 SNEGSKA (reference sequence). Original methodology: Estimated nucleated cell counts came from reference gene primer amplification. This table comes from immunoSEQ multiplex PCR, and its TCRdb copy is limited to in-frame clones, with some not included. The DNA was the basis for D and trimming; V, J and clone size are from that table. This sample has about 200,000 clones, with roughly four fifths found just once. Seattle patients were enrolled during active infection and followed longitudinally. This clone turned up a few times.

V usage is TRBV20-1 and J usage is TRBJ2-7; the match to TRBD2 covers 9 bases. Source material: peripheral blood. The clonotype was recovered from a woman over 75 with COVID-19, enrolled during active disease. Written as DNA, the CDR3 is TGCAGTGCTAGTCGTCTAGCGGGGTACGAGCAGTACTTC. Protein product: CSASRLAGYEQYF.